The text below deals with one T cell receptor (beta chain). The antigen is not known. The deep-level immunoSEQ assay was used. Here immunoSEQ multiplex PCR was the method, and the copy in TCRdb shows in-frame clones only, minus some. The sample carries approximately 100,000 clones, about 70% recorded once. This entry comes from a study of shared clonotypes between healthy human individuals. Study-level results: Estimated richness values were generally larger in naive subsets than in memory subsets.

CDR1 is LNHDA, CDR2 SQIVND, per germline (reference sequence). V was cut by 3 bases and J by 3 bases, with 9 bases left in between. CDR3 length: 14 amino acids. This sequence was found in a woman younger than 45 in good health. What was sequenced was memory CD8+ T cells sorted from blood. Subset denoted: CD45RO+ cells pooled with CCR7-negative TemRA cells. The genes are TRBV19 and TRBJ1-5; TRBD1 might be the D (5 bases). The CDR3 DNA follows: TGTGCCAGTAGTATCGGGGCCACCAATCAGCCCCAGCATTTT. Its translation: CASSIGATNQPQHF.